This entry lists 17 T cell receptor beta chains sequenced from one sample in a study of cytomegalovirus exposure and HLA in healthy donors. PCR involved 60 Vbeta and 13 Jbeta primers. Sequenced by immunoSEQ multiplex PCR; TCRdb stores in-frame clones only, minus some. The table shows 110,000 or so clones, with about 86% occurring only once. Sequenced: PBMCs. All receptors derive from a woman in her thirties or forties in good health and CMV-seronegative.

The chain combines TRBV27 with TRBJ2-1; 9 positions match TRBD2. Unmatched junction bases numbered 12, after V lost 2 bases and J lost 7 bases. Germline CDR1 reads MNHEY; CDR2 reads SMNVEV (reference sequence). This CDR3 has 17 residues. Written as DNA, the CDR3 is TGTGCCAGCAGTTTAAGGCGGCTAGCGGGGTTTCGGAATGAGCAGTTCTTC. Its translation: CASSLRRLAGFRNEQFF.

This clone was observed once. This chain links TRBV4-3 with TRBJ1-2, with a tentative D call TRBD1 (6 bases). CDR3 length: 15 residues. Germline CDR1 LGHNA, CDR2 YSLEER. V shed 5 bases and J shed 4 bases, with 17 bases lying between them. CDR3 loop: CASSSRQEWIYGYTF. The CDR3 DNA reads TGCGCCAGCAGCTCTCGACAGGAATGGATCTATGGCTACACCTTC.

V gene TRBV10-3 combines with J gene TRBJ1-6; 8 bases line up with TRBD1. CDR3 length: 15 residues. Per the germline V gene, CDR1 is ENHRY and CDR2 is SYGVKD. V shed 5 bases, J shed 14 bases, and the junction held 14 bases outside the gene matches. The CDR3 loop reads CAISLSQDRARSLHF. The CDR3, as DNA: TGTGCCATCAGTTTATCACAGGACAGGGCGAGGTCCCTCCACTTT.

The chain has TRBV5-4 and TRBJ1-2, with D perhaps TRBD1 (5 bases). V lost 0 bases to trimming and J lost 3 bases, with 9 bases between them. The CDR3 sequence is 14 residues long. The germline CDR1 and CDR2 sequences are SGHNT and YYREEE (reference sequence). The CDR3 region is CASSLARVDYGYTF. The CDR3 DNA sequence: TGTGCCAGCAGCTTGGCCAGGGTGGACTATGGCTACACCTTC.

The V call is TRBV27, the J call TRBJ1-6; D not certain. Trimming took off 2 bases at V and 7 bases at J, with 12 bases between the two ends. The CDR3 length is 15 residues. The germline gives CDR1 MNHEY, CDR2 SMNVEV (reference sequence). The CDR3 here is CASSLGTATNSPLHF. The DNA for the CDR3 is TGTGCCAGCAGTTTAGGCACAGCCACCAATTCACCCCTCCACTTT.

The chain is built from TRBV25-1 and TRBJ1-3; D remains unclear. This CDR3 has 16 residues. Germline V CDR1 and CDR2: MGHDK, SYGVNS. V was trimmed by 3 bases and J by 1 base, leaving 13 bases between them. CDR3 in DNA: TGTGCCAGCAGTGAGCGGGCAGGAACATCTGGAAACACCATATATTTT. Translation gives CASSERAGTSGNTIYF. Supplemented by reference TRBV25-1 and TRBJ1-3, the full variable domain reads EADIYQTPRYLVIGTGKKITLECSQTMGHDKMYWYQQDPGMELHLIHYSYGVNSTEKGDLSSESTVSRIRTEHFPLTLESARPSHTSQYLCASSERAGTSGNTIYFGEGSWLTVV.

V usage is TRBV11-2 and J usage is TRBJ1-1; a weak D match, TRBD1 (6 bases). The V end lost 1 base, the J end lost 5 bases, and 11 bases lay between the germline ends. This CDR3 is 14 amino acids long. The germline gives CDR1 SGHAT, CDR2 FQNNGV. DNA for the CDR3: TGTGCCAGCAGCTTAGTGGCAGGGGAGACTGAAGCTTTCTTT. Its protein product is CASSLVAGETEAFF.

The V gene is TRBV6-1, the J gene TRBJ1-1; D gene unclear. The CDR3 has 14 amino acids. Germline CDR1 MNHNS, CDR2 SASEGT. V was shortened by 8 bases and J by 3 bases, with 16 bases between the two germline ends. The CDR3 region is CASQRVRGYTEAFF. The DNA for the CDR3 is TGTGCCAGCCAAAGGGTCCGAGGGTACACTGAAGCTTTCTTT.

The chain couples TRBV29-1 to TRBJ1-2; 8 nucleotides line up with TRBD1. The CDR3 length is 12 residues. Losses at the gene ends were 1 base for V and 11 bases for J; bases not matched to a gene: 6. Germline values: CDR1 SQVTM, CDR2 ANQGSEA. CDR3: CSVEATGAGYTF. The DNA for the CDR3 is TGCAGCGTTGAAGCGACAGGGGCGGGGTACACCTTC.

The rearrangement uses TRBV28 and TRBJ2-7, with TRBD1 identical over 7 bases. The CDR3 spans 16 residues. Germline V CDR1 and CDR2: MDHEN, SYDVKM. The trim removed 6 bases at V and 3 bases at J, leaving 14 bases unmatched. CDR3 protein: CASSPVDRVKGYEQYF. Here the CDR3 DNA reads TGTGCCAGCAGCCCTGTCGACAGGGTTAAAGGCTACGAGCAGTACTTC.

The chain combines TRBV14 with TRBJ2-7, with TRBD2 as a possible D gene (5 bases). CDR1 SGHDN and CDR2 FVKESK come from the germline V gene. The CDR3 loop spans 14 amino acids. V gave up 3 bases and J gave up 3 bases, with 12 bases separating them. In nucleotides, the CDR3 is TGTGCCAGCAGCCAGCCCGGGATGAACTACGAGCAGTACTTC. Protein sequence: CASSQPGMNYEQYF.

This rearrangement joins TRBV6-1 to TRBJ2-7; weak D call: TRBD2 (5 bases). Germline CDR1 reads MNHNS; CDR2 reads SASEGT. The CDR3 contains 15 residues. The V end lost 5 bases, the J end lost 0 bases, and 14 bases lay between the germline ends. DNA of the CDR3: TGTGCCAGCAGTTCCCTCAGGAGGAGCTCCTACGAGCAGTACTTC. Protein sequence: CASSSLRRSSYEQYF.

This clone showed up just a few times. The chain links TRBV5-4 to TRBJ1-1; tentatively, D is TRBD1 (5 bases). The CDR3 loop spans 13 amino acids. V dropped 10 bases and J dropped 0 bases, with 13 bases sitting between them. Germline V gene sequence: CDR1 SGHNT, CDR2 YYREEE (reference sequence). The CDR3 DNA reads TGTGCCGCGGGGACCACCATGAACACTGAAGCTTTCTTT. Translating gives CAAGTTMNTEAFF.

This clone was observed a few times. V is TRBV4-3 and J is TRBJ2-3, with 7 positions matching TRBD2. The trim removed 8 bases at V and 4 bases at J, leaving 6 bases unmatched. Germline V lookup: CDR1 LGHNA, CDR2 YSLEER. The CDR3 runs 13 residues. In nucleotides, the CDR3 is TGCGCCAGCGCTCCGGGAGGATCAGATACGCAGTATTTT. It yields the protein CASAPGGSDTQYF.

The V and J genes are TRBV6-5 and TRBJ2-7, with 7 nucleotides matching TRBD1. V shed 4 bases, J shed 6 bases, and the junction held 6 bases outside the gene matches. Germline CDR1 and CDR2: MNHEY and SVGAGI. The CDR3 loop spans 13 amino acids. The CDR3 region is CASSSTGPFEQYF. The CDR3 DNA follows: TGTGCCAGCAGTTCGACAGGGCCCTTCGAGCAGTACTTC.

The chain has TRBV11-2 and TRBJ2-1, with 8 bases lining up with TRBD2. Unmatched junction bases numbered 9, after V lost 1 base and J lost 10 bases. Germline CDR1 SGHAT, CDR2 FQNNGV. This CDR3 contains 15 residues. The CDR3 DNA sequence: TGTGCCAGCAGCTTAGGACTACACACGGGAGGGGAGCAGTTCTTC. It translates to CASSLGLHTGGEQFF.

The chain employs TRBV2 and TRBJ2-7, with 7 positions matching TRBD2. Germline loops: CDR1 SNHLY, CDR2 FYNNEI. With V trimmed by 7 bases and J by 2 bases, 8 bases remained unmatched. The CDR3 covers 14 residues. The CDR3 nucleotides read TGTGCCAGCACCCCCCTAGCGGCAACCTACGAGCAGTACTTC. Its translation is CASTPLAATYEQYF. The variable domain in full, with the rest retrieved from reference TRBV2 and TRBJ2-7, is EPEVTQTPSHQVTQMGQEVILRCVPISNHLYFYWYRQILGQKVEFLVSFYNNEISEKSEIFDDQFSVERPDGSNFTLKIRSTKLEDSAMYFCASTPLAATYEQYFGPGTRLTVT.